The 32 T cell receptor beta chains in this list originate from one sample, sequenced in a study of T cells in Graves' hyperthyroidism and ophthalmopathy. Researchers amplified the TCR beta CDR3 regions from RNA transcripts. An initial round of RT-PCR targeting the TCR CDR3 relied on the HTBI primer set. One entry per CDR3 protein results from TCRdb running MiXCR on the multiplex PCR reads. The sample shows hundreds of thousands of distinct CDR3 sequences, roughly 14% of them seen only once. The specimen sequenced was blood. Receptors were obtained from a man aged 18 to 35 with Graves' ophthalmopathy.

The J gene is TRBJ2-5, the V gene TRBV29-1, with 12 nucleotides matching TRBD2. V was clipped by 8 bases and J by 4 bases; unmatched bases: 5. The germline V gene has CDR1 SQVTM and CDR2 ANQGSEA. The CDR3 runs to 13 residues. CDR3 residues: CSLAGGRVETQYF. The CDR3 DNA reads TGCAGCCTAGCGGGAGGGCGAGTAGAGACCCAGTACTTC.

This clonotype was found many times. The chain combines TRBV5-4 with TRBJ1-6; 11 positions agree with TRBD1. From germline, CDR1 is SGHNT and CDR2 YYREEE (reference sequence). After removal of 5 bases from V and 7 bases from J, the junction contained 2 bases not matched to a gene. The CDR3 contains 14 residues. The CDR3 nucleotides read TGTGCCAGCAGATGGGACAGGGGGAATTCACCCCTCCACTTT. Translating it yields CASRWDRGNSPLHF.

The chain couples TRBV19 to TRBJ2-2; weak D call: TRBD2 (6 bases). The germline V and J ends were trimmed by 6 bases and 4 bases, with 15 bases remaining between them. Germline V gene sequence: CDR1 LNHDA, CDR2 SQIVND (reference sequence). The CDR3 totals 15 residues. The CDR3 region is CASSNWRGFTGELFF. DNA of the CDR3: TGTGCCAGTAGCAATTGGCGGGGCTTCACCGGGGAGCTGTTTTTT.

This clonotype was observed at least ten times. The gene calls are TRBV20-1 and TRBJ2-3; D ambiguous. This CDR3 region has 13 residues. V shed 0 bases and J shed 0 bases, with 4 bases lying between them. CDR1 is DFQATT and CDR2 is SNEGSKA in the germline V gene (reference sequence). CDR3 bases: TGCAGTGCTAGAGATTCGAGCACAGATACGCAGTATTTT. Its protein product is CSARDSSTDTQYF.

This clonotype was seen only a few times. The chain uses TRBV10-2 and TRBJ1-2; D is uncertain. The CDR3 runs to 16 residues. Germline-derived CDR1 and CDR2 are WSHSY and SAAADI. Trimming shortened V by 2 bases and J by 0 bases, and 13 bases separated the two germline ends. CDR3 in DNA: TGCGCCAGCAGTGAGGGGCATTCGACGGCTAACTATGGCTACACCTTC. This encodes CASSEGHSTANYGYTF.

This clonotype was found many times. The chain links TRBV20-1 to TRBJ2-4, with D perhaps matching TRBD1 or TRBD2 (5 bases each). Looked up from germline, CDR1 is DFQATT and CDR2 is SNEGSKA (reference sequence). Trimming removed 5 bases at V and 2 bases at J, with 19 bases between. This CDR3 is built from 16 residues. In DNA, the CDR3 is TGCAGTGCTGGTGGGGTGAGGGGTAGGACCAAAAACATTCAGTACTTC. Residues: CSAGGVRGRTKNIQYF.

This clonotype was seen many times. The rearrangement uses TRBV11-2 and TRBJ2-7; D is undetermined. Germline V gene lookup returns CDR1 SGHAT and CDR2 FQNNGV. V lost 2 bases to trimming and J lost 4 bases, with 9 bases between them. This CDR3 has 13 amino acids. The DNA for the CDR3 is TGTGCCAGCAGCTTATTATCCGGGTACGAGCAGTACTTC. Translation: CASSLLSGYEQYF.

This clonotype was counted ten times or more. The chain couples TRBV28 to TRBJ1-1; tentative D call: TRBD1 (6 bases). CDR1 and CDR2 from the germline V gene are MDHEN and SYDVKM. Trimming shortened V by 5 bases and J by 1 base, and 14 bases separated the two germline ends. The CDR3 extends over 15 amino acids. The CDR3 sequence is CASSLPGTQNTEAFF. In DNA, the CDR3 is TGTGCCAGCAGTCTCCCCGGGACACAGAACACTGAAGCTTTCTTT.

This clonotype came up many times. The chain links TRBV7-3 to TRBJ1-2; tentatively, D is TRBD1 (5 bases). Trimming shortened V by 5 bases and J by 4 bases, and 23 bases separated the two germline ends. The CDR3 has 17 residues. CDR1 is SGHTA and CDR2 is FQGTGA in the germline V gene. CDR3 coding DNA: TGTGCCAGCAGCCCAGAAGGGGCCAATGGATATCGCTATGGCTACACCTTC. Encoded protein: CASSPEGANGYRYGYTF.

This clonotype was detected a few times. V gene TRBV19 combines with J gene TRBJ2-7; no clear D gene. Trimming stripped 2 bases from V and 2 bases from J, with 7 bases between. The CDR3 runs to 13 residues. Germline loops: CDR1 LNHDA, CDR2 SQIVND (reference sequence). The CDR3 loop is CASSIRPTYEQYF. The CDR3 DNA sequence: TGTGCCAGTAGTATAAGACCGACCTACGAGCAGTACTTC.

This clonotype was seen many times. The chain links TRBV6-5 to TRBJ2-1; TRBD2 aligns across 11 bases. CDR3 length: 21 residues. Germline assignment: CDR1 MNHEY and CDR2 SVGAGI. The V and J ends lost 2 bases and 0 bases, in that order; junction bases with no gene match: 15. In nucleotides, the CDR3 is TGTGCCAGCAGTTACCTGACTAGCGGGGCCGAGGTCTCGAGCTCCTACAATGAGCAGTTCTTC. Translated: CASSYLTSGAEVSSSYNEQFF.

This clonotype was recorded at least ten times. The chain combines TRBV30 with TRBJ2-7; TRBD1 matches at 9 bases. Germline CDR1 is GTSNPN and CDR2 is SVGIG (reference sequence). The V gene end was trimmed by 2 bases and the J gene end by 2 bases; junction bases not matched to a gene: 1. This CDR3 is built from 13 residues. CDR3 residues: CAWSRQGAYEQYF. Written as DNA, the CDR3 is TGTGCCTGGAGTAGACAGGGGGCCTACGAGCAGTACTTC.

This clonotype was observed many times. The J gene is TRBJ1-3, the V gene TRBV27, with D possibly TRBD1 on 6 matching bases. The V gene's germline CDR1 is MNHEY and CDR2 SMNVEV (reference sequence). Trimming removed 3 bases at V and 3 bases at J, with 12 bases between. This CDR3 contains 15 residues. CDR3 residues: CASSLRGAYGNTIYF. As DNA, the CDR3 is TGTGCCAGCAGTTTGAGGGGGGCTTATGGAAACACCATATATTTT.

This clonotype was detected a few times. The chain has TRBV2 and TRBJ2-1; D is uncertain. The CDR3 covers 13 residues. V was clipped by 2 bases and J by 9 bases, with 11 bases between them. CDR1 SNHLY and CDR2 FYNNEI come from the germline V gene. CDR3 sequence (DNA): TGTGCCAGCAGTGAAATGAGAGAGTTTGAGCAGTTCTTC. Protein sequence: CASSEMREFEQFF.

In its sample, this clonotype was seen a few times. A read error may account for a junction end that differs from germline. The genes are TRBV7-8 and TRBJ1-3, with D maybe TRBD1 (5 bases). CDR1 is SGHVS, CDR2 FQNEAQ, per germline. This CDR3 has 14 residues. The CDR3 protein is CASSPRSLTGTIYF. In DNA, the CDR3 is TGCGCCAGCAGCCCCCGGTCCCTTACAGGCACCATATATTTT.

This clonotype has a handful of counts. This could be a read error, since a much larger clone is one nucleotide away. The CDR3 is CAWGHRGSYEQYF. The CDR3 DNA is TGTGCCTGGGGCCACAGGGGATCCTACGAGCAGTACTTC. The chain uses TRBV30 and TRBJ2-7, with TRBD1 identical over 7 bases. The CDR3 contains 13 residues. The ends lost 5 bases at V and 1 base at J; junction bases unmatched: 5. Germline V CDR1 and CDR2: GTSNPN, SVGIG (reference sequence).

This clonotype was seen repeatedly, ten times or more. This chain uses TRBV6-1 with TRBJ2-3; tentative D call: TRBD2 (6 bases). This CDR3 has 11 residues. Trimming stripped 6 bases from V and 6 bases from J, with 7 bases between. The germline V gene encodes CDR1 MNHNS and CDR2 SASEGT. In DNA, the CDR3 is TGTGCCAGCAGAGGGAGGGATACGCAGTATTTT. Translated: CASRGRDTQYF.

The chain combines TRBV11-2 with TRBJ2-1, with 9 bases matching TRBD1. Germline V lookup: CDR1 SGHAT, CDR2 FQNNGV. V was pared by 5 bases and J by 4 bases, with 12 bases of the junction left unmatched. The CDR3 length is 17 residues. CDR3 sequence: CASSKRPGQGLYNEQFF. CDR3 in DNA: TGTGCCAGCAGCAAACGACCGGGACAGGGCTTATACAATGAGCAGTTCTTC.

In this sample, this clonotype turned up many times. V is TRBV6-1 and J is TRBJ2-7; a possible D gene is TRBD2 (5 bases). Between the trimmed V and J ends, which lost 6 bases and 2 bases, there was a span of 14 bases. The CDR3 loop spans 14 amino acids. Germline values: CDR1 MNHNS, CDR2 SASEGT. The CDR3 bases are TGTGCCAGCAGCTACACCGGGAAGGCCTACGAGCAGTACTTC. Translating it yields CASSYTGKAYEQYF.

The table lists this clonotype with a few counts. V gene TRBV18 combines with J gene TRBJ2-7, with TRBD2 identical over 8 bases. V lost 6 bases and J lost 7; bases outside the gene matches: 14. This CDR3 region has 15 residues. CDR1 is KGHSH and CDR2 is LQKENI in the germline V gene. CDR3 residues: CASSPRGAGGGEQYF. The CDR3, as DNA: TGTGCCAGCTCCCCCAGGGGTGCGGGAGGAGGAGAGCAGTACTTC.

The J gene is TRBJ2-3, the V gene TRBV4-2, with D perhaps matching TRBD2 (5 bases). The V and J ends lost 0 bases and 2 bases respectively, with 12 bases between them. Germline-derived CDR1 and CDR2 are LGHNA and YNFKEQ. The CDR3 runs to 16 residues. The CDR3 DNA reads TGTGCCAGCAGCCAAGATGGGAGCGGCTCCACAGATACGCAGTATTTT. Amino acids: CASSQDGSGSTDTQYF.

The J gene is TRBJ2-5, the V gene TRBV20-1, with D perhaps assigned TRBD1 or TRBD2 (5 bases each). V was trimmed by 5 bases and J by 6 bases, leaving 19 bases between them. The CDR3 loop spans 14 amino acids. The germline CDR1 and CDR2 sequences are DFQATT and SNEGSKA (reference sequence). CDR3 nucleotide sequence: TGCAGTGCTTCCGGGACGGAGAGCTGGAAGACCCAGTACTTC. Its protein is CSASGTESWKTQYF.

This clonotype was counted many times. V gene TRBV19 combines with J gene TRBJ1-1; D is possibly TRBD1 (5 bases). This CDR3 has 13 amino acids. The germline CDR1 and CDR2 sequences are LNHDA and SQIVND (reference sequence). V was clipped by 9 bases and J by 6 bases, with 17 bases between them. Here the CDR3 DNA reads TGTGCCAGCAGTGCCCAAGGGGAGGCTGAAGCTTTCTTT. The encoded protein is CASSAQGEAEAFF.

This clonotype occurred many times. The chain employs TRBV12-5 and TRBJ2-3; no clear D gene. Deletions cut 5 bases from V and 12 bases from J, with 15 bases between. Germline CDR1 is LGHNT and CDR2 is FRNRAP. This CDR3 region has 12 residues. This CDR3 reads CASGPPGPLQYF. In DNA, the CDR3 is TGTGCTAGTGGTCCACCAGGACCTCTACAGTATTTT.

Many counts were recorded for this clonotype. The chain couples TRBV10-3 to TRBJ2-1; D gene unclear. The length of the CDR3 is 12 residues. V lost 5 bases and J lost 4, with 6 bases in between. Germline V CDR1 and CDR2: ENHRY, SYGVKD. CDR3 DNA: TGTGCCATCAGTCGGACGTACAATGAGCAGTTCTTC. Protein sequence: CAISRTYNEQFF.

This clonotype appeared many times. The genes are TRBV27 and TRBJ2-1, with D possibly being TRBD1 (5 bases). CDR1 and CDR2 (germline): MNHEY, SMNVEV (reference sequence). This CDR3 comprises 20 residues. The V gene lost 5 bases and the J gene lost 3 bases, with 29 bases spanning the gap. The DNA for the CDR3 is TGTGCCAGCAGTCGTCGTCAGGGTGGCGGTCGAGGTTCGGGCTACAATGAGCAGTTCTTC. This codes for CASSRRQGGGRGSGYNEQFF.

Ten or more counts support this clonotype. The chain has TRBV10-3 and TRBJ2-5, with TRBD2 matching over 7 bases. CDR1 is ENHRY and CDR2 is SYGVKD in the germline V gene. The CDR3 contains 15 residues. With 11 bases clipped from V and 5 bases from J, the junction kept 17 bases outside the gene matches. The CDR3 loop is CASSAGVAGAETQYF. The CDR3 region has the DNA TGTGCCTCGTCGGCGGGAGTTGCCGGCGCGGAGACCCAGTACTTC.

This clonotype has ten or more counts. The chain has TRBV5-8 and TRBJ1-2, with D uncertain. Trimming pared 1 base from V and 3 bases from J, leaving 7 bases between. Per germline, CDR1 SGHTS and CDR2 YDEGEE. CDR3 length equals 13 residues. In DNA, the CDR3 is TGTGCCAGCAGCTTGAGTATATACTATGGCTACACCTTC. Its translation: CASSLSIYYGYTF.

This clonotype came up many times. This chain uses TRBV12-3 or TRBV12-4 with TRBJ1-6, with TRBD1 identical over 8 bases. V lost 6 bases, J lost 7 bases, and 5 bases stayed unmatched. The CDR3 has 14 amino acids. The CDR3 protein is CASSQGQENSPLHF. In DNA, the CDR3 is TGTGCCAGCAGCCAGGGACAGGAGAATTCACCCCTCCACTTT.

This clonotype has more than one count but fewer than ten. The rearrangement links TRBV10-3 to TRBJ1-6, with D possibly TRBD1 on 5 matching bases. V was cut by 0 bases and J by 0 bases, with 9 bases left in between. The germline V gene has CDR1 ENHRY and CDR2 SYGVKD. The CDR3 contains 17 residues. CDR3 bases: TGTGCCATCAGTGAGTCGAGGCAGGGCTCCTATAATTCACCCCTCCACTTT. This sequence encodes CAISESRQGSYNSPLHF.

This clonotype was observed a few times. The chain couples TRBV6-1 to TRBJ1-1; 7 nucleotides align to TRBD1. V lost 11 bases, J lost 0 bases, and 12 bases stayed unmatched. CDR3 length: 15 residues. Germline lookup yields CDR1 MNHNS and CDR2 SASEGT. This CDR3 reads CAGRDSGALNTEAFF. The CDR3 region has the DNA TGTGCCGGCCGGGACAGCGGAGCTTTGAACACTGAAGCTTTCTTT.

This clonotype was picked up many times. The CDR3 DNA reads TGTGCCAGCCTGCAAGAGACCCAGTACTTC. This codes for CASLQETQYF. This chain uses TRBV2 with TRBJ2-5; D not resolved. This CDR3 is built from 10 residues. CDR1 SNHLY and CDR2 FYNNEI come from the germline V gene. With 8 bases removed from V and 2 bases from J, the gap between germline ends came to 3 bases.